This T cell receptor beta chain was retrieved from a study of CD8 T cells in Susac syndrome. Study-level results: Individuals included in the TCR sequencing and HLA analysis were acknowledged by the study to be relatively few in number.

The CDR3 covers 15 residues. Trimming cost V 3 bases and J 6 bases; bases outside gene matches: 11. Per germline, CDR1 SNHLY and CDR2 FYNNEI. Remarks on this clonotype: The target antigen is unknown.

The RNA input was 0.5 to 1 ug, and it was reverse transcribed with random hexamers. An immunoSEQ multiplex PCR generated amplified TCR beta CDR3 products spanning 54 Vbeta and 13 Jbeta. TCRdb used MiXCR to reprocess the immunoSEQ multiplex PCR reads, holding one entry per CDR3 protein. This table holds some 160,000 distinct CDR3 sequences, roughly 96% found once. The study sequenced TCR beta in blood CD8+ and CD4+ T cells. Relapsing-remitting disease, either stable or active, was present in the treatment-naive patients who were the multiple sclerosis controls. The sequenced sample was CD8+ T cells from PBMCs. This chain connects TRBV2 to TRBJ2-7; 7 bases line up with TRBD1. This TCR was sampled from a human donor with multiple sclerosis. The CDR3 sequence: CASSDPTGSPSEQYF. DNA of the CDR3: TGTGCCAGCAGTGACCCGACAGGGAGTCCTTCCGAGCAGTACTTC.